This T cell receptor beta chain was retrieved from a study of cytomegalovirus exposure and HLA in healthy donors. Broader study findings: Most of the TCR beta V segments (in an earlier analysis) were productive either about 90% or about 30% of the time. HLA allele associations emerged for about 16,000 TCR beta sequences in a later analysis, at 0.05 false discovery rate.

The CDR3 contains 12 residues. Germline-derived CDR1 and CDR2 are MNHEY and SMNVEV (reference sequence). V was pared by 6 bases and J by 5 bases, with 10 bases between. A remark on this clone: Its antigen is not identified.

Vbeta (60) and Jbeta (13) primers were used in the PCR. Clones were sequenced by immunoSEQ multiplex PCR, and TCRdb holds only the in-frame ones, with some missing. Of around 65,000 clones in the sample, around 79% were seen once. This receptor was obtained from a woman aged 25 to 39 in good health and CMV-seropositive. Sequencing used PBMCs. The chain joins TRBV27 to TRBJ1-1; D gene uncertain. The CDR3 protein is CASRDPRTEAFF. The CDR3 DNA reads as TGTGCCAGCAGAGACCCGAGGACTGAAGCTTTCTTT.